Below are 25 T cell receptor beta chains sequenced from a single sample in a study of T cells in Graves' hyperthyroidism and ophthalmopathy. Authors of the study amplified TCR beta CDR3 regions from RNA transcripts. An initial round of RT-PCR targeting the TCR CDR3 relied on the HTBI primer set. One entry per CDR3 protein, called by TCRdb with MiXCR from the multiplex PCR reads. The sample consists of about 400,000 distinct CDR3 sequences, about 13% of them appearing once. Sequenced input: blood. Every receptor here comes from a woman between 18 and 30 years old with Graves' hyperthyroidism.

This clonotype turned up a few times. The chain uses TRBV3-1 and TRBJ2-2; D unresolved. This CDR3 has 12 amino acids. V was trimmed by 4 bases and J by 7 bases, leaving 7 bases between them. Germline V gene lookup returns CDR1 LGHDT and CDR2 YNNKEL (reference sequence). The CDR3 DNA reads TGTGCCAGCAGCCGGTTCGGCGGGGAGCTGTTTTTT. It encodes CASSRFGGELFF.

This clonotype was detected many times. The chain joins TRBV10-2 to TRBJ2-7; D is undetermined. V shed 2 bases and J shed 3 bases, with 14 bases lying between them. In germline, CDR1 is WSHSY, CDR2 SAAADI. CDR3 length: 15 residues. CDR3 in DNA: TGCGCCAGCAGTGAGAGCGACCCCTTCCTCTACGAGCAGTACTTC. Translating it yields CASSESDPFLYEQYF.

This clonotype came up a few times. This chain uses TRBV29-1 with TRBJ2-3, with TRBD1 as a possible D gene (5 bases). There are 14 residues in the CDR3. CDR1 is SQVTM, CDR2 ANQGSEA, per germline. The V gene lost 4 bases and the J gene lost 1 base, with 12 bases spanning the gap. The CDR3 region has the DNA TGCAGCGTTGGAAAGGGGATCGGCACAGATACGCAGTATTTT. Its protein product is CSVGKGIGTDTQYF.

The table lists this clonotype with many counts. V gene TRBV10-3 combines with J gene TRBJ2-1; D unresolved. Germline assignment: CDR1 ENHRY and CDR2 SYGVKD. The CDR3 is 17 amino acids. Trimming shortened V by 0 bases and J by 0 bases, and 12 bases separated the two germline ends. CDR3 sequence: CAISESTAVSSYNEQFF. For the CDR3, the DNA is TGTGCCATCAGTGAGTCGACGGCGGTTAGCTCCTACAATGAGCAGTTCTTC.

There are many counts of this clonotype. V is TRBV20-1 and J is TRBJ2-1; 13 nucleotides match TRBD2. Trimming took 3 bases from V and 0 from J; bases not matched to a gene: 20. The CDR3 sequence is 22 residues long. Germline V gene sequence: CDR1 DFQATT, CDR2 SNEGSKA (reference sequence). This CDR3 reads CSASPDPLGGLAGRSSYNEQFF. The CDR3 region has the DNA TGCAGTGCTAGCCCTGATCCGCTTGGGGGACTAGCGGGACGGAGCTCCTACAATGAGCAGTTCTTC.

The chain carries TRBV12-3 or TRBV12-4 and TRBJ1-1; the D gene is possibly TRBD1 (6 bases). The CDR3 runs to 15 residues. V gave up 6 bases and J gave up 1 base, with 15 bases separating them. The CDR3 DNA follows: TGTGCCAGCAGACCACAGGGACGCGAGAACACTGAAGCTTTCTTT. It codes for CASRPQGRENTEAFF.

The V call is TRBV9, the J call TRBJ2-3, with D hard to call. Trimming took off 4 bases at V and 2 bases at J, with 14 bases between the two ends. Per germline, CDR1 SGDLS and CDR2 YYNGEE. CDR3 length: 15 amino acids. The CDR3 DNA reads as TGTGCCAGCAGCCACGACTGGGTCCTCACAGATACGCAGTATTTT. Translating gives CASSHDWVLTDTQYF.

In its sample, this clonotype was seen a few times. A much larger clonotype is one base distant, so this may be a read error. V is TRBV20-1 and J is TRBJ2-7; the match to TRBD1 covers 7 bases. CDR1 is DFQATT and CDR2 is SNEGSKA in the germline V gene (reference sequence). After removal of 4 bases from V and 3 bases from J, the junction contained 9 bases not matched to a gene. This CDR3 contains 14 residues. The CDR3 protein is CSAKGASNNYEQYF. CDR3 in DNA: TGCAGTGCTAAGGGGGCGTCAAACAACTACGAGCAGTACTTC.

The CDR3 coding sequence is TGTGCCAGCAGTTTCGCGGGAGCTATAGATACGCAGTATTTT. It encodes CASSFAGAIDTQYF. The J gene is TRBJ2-3, the V gene TRBV12-3 or TRBV12-4; 7 positions match TRBD2. This CDR3 is 14 amino acids long. Trimming took 3 bases from V and 5 from J; bases not matched to a gene: 5.

This clonotype was counted ten times or more. V and J are TRBV2 and TRBJ2-7, with 7 bases matching TRBD1. CDR3 length: 14 residues. V lost 8 bases and J lost 0; bases outside the gene matches: 7. In germline, CDR1 is SNHLY, CDR2 FYNNEI. CDR3 DNA: TGTGCCAGCGGGGGACAGACGATCTCCTACGAGCAGTACTTC. It encodes CASGGQTISYEQYF.

The rearrangement joins TRBV5-1 to TRBJ2-7; D is unresolved. Deletions cut 0 bases from V and 8 bases from J, with 6 bases between. Germline CDR1 is SGHRS and CDR2 is YFSETQ. The CDR3 loop spans 11 amino acids. CDR3: CASSLGLQQYF. DNA for the CDR3: TGCGCCAGCAGCTTGGGACTTCAGCAGTACTTC.

This clonotype was found many times. The chain carries TRBV6-1 and TRBJ1-2; TRBD1 aligns across 8 bases. The V gene's germline CDR1 is MNHNS and CDR2 SASEGT. J lost 3 bases, V lost 7 bases, and 10 bases had no gene match. The CDR3 loop spans 15 amino acids. CDR3 sequence: CASTEGQATYYGYTF. The CDR3 bases are TGTGCCAGCACCGAGGGACAGGCAACGTACTATGGCTACACCTTC.

Ten or more counts support this clonotype. This chain links TRBV20-1 with TRBJ2-3, with 8 bases fitting TRBD1. This CDR3 region has 15 residues. The ends lost 7 bases at V and 1 base at J; junction bases unmatched: 10. Germline V gene lookup returns CDR1 DFQATT and CDR2 SNEGSKA (reference sequence). The CDR3 here is CSVPQKTGGTDTQYF. The CDR3 DNA reads TGCAGTGTCCCACAGAAGACAGGGGGCACAGATACGCAGTATTTT.

The V gene is TRBV6-2 or TRBV6-3, the J gene TRBJ2-2, with D perhaps matching TRBD1 (6 bases). CDR1 MNHEY and CDR2 SVGEGT come from the germline V gene. V dropped 8 bases and J dropped 7 bases, with 14 bases sitting between them. This CDR3 has 13 amino acids. The CDR3 loop is CASRGHLSGELFF. The CDR3 DNA is TGTGCCAGCCGGGGACACCTAAGCGGGGAGCTGTTTTTT.

Concerning this clonotype: Just one base apart from a much larger clone, this may be a read error. The gene calls are TRBV28 and TRBJ2-7; 10 bases align to TRBD2. The CDR3 length is 14 residues. Trimming took 6 bases from V and 5 from J; bases not matched to a gene: 7. Germline loops: CDR1 MDHEN, CDR2 SYDVKM. This CDR3 reads CASSLLAGKNEQYF. In DNA form, the CDR3 reads TGTGCCAGCAGCCTACTAGCGGGAAAAAACGAGCAGTACTTC.

This clonotype showed up many times. The rearrangement links TRBV28 to TRBJ1-5, with 7 bases fitting TRBD1. J was trimmed by 0 bases and V by 6 bases; bases with no gene match: 8. Germline assignment: CDR1 MDHEN and CDR2 SYDVKM. The CDR3 length is 16 residues. The CDR3: CASSSGGMNSNQPQHF. DNA for the CDR3: TGTGCCAGCAGCTCAGGGGGGATGAATAGCAATCAGCCCCAGCATTTT.

This sequence joins TRBV9 and TRBJ2-5, with D uncertain. There are 16 residues in the CDR3. Germline V gene sequence: CDR1 SGDLS, CDR2 YYNGEE. V shed 0 bases and J shed 0 bases, with 12 bases lying between them. CDR3 DNA: TGTGCCAGCAGCGTAGGAGGTGGGCGGTACCAAGAGACCCAGTACTTC. This codes for CASSVGGGRYQETQYF. Using reference TRBV9 and TRBJ2-5 for the parts outside the CDR3, the full variable domain is DSGVTQTPKHLITATGQRVTLRCSPRSGDLSVYWYQQSLDQGLQFLIQYYNGEERAKGNILERFSAQQFPDLHSELNLSSLELGDSALYFCASSVGGGRYQETQYFGPGTRLLVL.

This clonotype was counted many times. The rearrangement joins TRBV20-1 to TRBJ2-1; D might be TRBD1 (5 bases). Trimming pared 2 bases from V and 6 bases from J, leaving 17 bases between. The CDR3 has 15 amino acids. Germline V CDR1 and CDR2: DFQATT, SNEGSKA (reference sequence). CDR3 sequence (DNA): TGCAGTGCTAGAACTACAGGACCGACACCCAATGAGCAGTTCTTC. Encoded protein: CSARTTGPTPNEQFF.

The table lists this clonotype with many counts. V is TRBV5-4 and J is TRBJ2-1; perhaps TRBD2 as D (6 bases). With 3 bases removed from V and 3 bases from J, the gap between germline ends came to 13 bases. From germline, CDR1 is SGHNT and CDR2 YYREEE (reference sequence). The CDR3 length is 15 residues. This chain's CDR3 is CASSSGLLNYNEQFF. The CDR3 bases are TGTGCCAGCAGCTCGGGACTCCTGAACTACAATGAGCAGTTCTTC.

This clonotype has at least ten counts. The chain is built from TRBV12-3 or TRBV12-4 and TRBJ1-5, with TRBD1 identical over 8 bases. The CDR3 runs to 15 residues. The J segment lost 5 bases and the V segment lost 6 bases, leaving 9 bases of the junction unmatched. Here the CDR3 reads CASSPGQGSDQPQHF. The CDR3 nucleotides read TGTGCCAGCAGCCCCGGACAGGGCTCGGATCAGCCCCAGCATTTT.

This clonotype was seen many times. This sequence joins TRBV18 and TRBJ2-7; unclear D gene. This CDR3 is built from 14 residues. Trimming removed 1 base at V and 4 bases at J, with 11 bases between. CDR1 KGHSH and CDR2 LQKENI come from the germline V gene. Written as DNA, the CDR3 is TGTGCCAGCTCACCACTAAGGGTAGAGTACGAGCAGTACTTC. The encoded protein is CASSPLRVEYEQYF.

Only a few counts were recorded for this clonotype. The genes are TRBV6-6 and TRBJ1-3; D not resolved. Germline V gives CDR1 MNHNY, CDR2 SVGAGI (reference sequence). CDR3 length: 15 residues. V lost 0 bases and J 1 base, leaving 7 bases between the germline ends. CDR3 nucleotide sequence: TGTGCCAGCAGTTACTCGGAGGGTTCTGGAAACACCATATATTTT. As protein: CASSYSEGSGNTIYF.

This clonotype was counted only a few times. The genes are TRBV7-2 and TRBJ2-7; D gene uncertain. The DNA matches TRBJ2-1 better at its end, which makes the J call doubtful. The CDR3 extends over 12 amino acids. Looked up from germline, CDR1 is SGHTA and CDR2 is FQGNSA. The CDR3 nucleotides are TGTGCCAGCAGCCCAAACACCTACGAGCAGTTCTTC. It translates to CASSPNTYEQFF.

In its sample, this clonotype was seen many times. This sequence joins TRBV2 and TRBJ1-1, with D maybe TRBD1 (6 bases). Trimming removed 2 bases from V and 1 base from J, with 8 bases in between. The CDR3 extends over 14 amino acids. CDR1 SNHLY and CDR2 FYNNEI come from the germline V gene. CDR3 sequence: CASSEQGQNTEAFF. The CDR3, as DNA: TGTGCCAGCAGTGAACAGGGGCAGAACACTGAAGCTTTCTTT.

This chain joins TRBV6-5 and TRBJ1-1; 11 bases are shared with TRBD1. The CDR3 extends over 18 amino acids. V lost 0 bases to trimming and J lost 6 bases; unmatched junction nucleotides: 12. Germline V gives CDR1 MNHEY, CDR2 SVGAGI. The CDR3 sequence: CASSYSIPGQGVSAEAFF. The CDR3 bases are TGTGCCAGCAGTTACTCGATACCGGGACAGGGGGTTTCCGCTGAAGCTTTCTTT.